The 29 T cell receptor beta chains in this list originate from one sample, sequenced in a study of regulatory T cells in long-lasting Graves disease. HTBI primers from iRepertoire and Arm-PCR of CDR3 regions yielded the TCR beta libraries. TCRdb re-called the multiplex PCR reads with MiXCR, one entry per CDR3 protein. The sample holds roughly 470,000 distinct CDR3 sequences, under 25% seen once. Time point noted: persistent/refractory GD, antithyroid drugs over 5 years with positive TRAb. Scientists built the TCR library using RNA that was extracted from PBMCs. Sample: peripheral blood mononuclear cells (PBMCs), taken when the disease was refractory, from a patient treated with antithyroid drugs. These TCRs come from a female donor with Graves disease.

On this clonotype itself: A junction end diverges from the germline sequence, so it may reflect a read error. The chain is built from TRBV5-1 and TRBJ2-2; D is possibly TRBD2 (5 bases). CDR1 and CDR2 (germline): SGHRS, YFSETQ. The CDR3 covers 15 residues. The CDR3 coding sequence is TGCGCCAGCAGCTTGGATAGTATGAACACCGGGGAGCTGTATTTT. Translating it yields CASSLDSMNTGELYF. The full variable domain, its missing parts supplied by reference TRBV5-1 and TRBJ2-2, is KAGVTQTPRYLIKTRGQQVTLSCSPISGHRSVSWYQQTPGQGLQFLFEYFSETQRNKGNFPGRFSGRQFSNSRSEMNVSTLELGDSALYLCASSLDSMNTGELYFGEGSRLTVL.

The chain employs TRBV28 and TRBJ2-1; TRBD2 might be the D (6 bases). This CDR3 has 16 amino acids. Germline loops: CDR1 MDHEN, CDR2 SYDVKM. V lost 2 bases to trimming and J lost 4 bases, with 15 bases between them. The CDR3 DNA is TGTGCCAGCAGTTTACCCTGGAGCGGGCCGTACAATGAGCAGTTCTTC. It specifies CASSLPWSGPYNEQFF.

This clonotype showed up many times. The chain employs TRBV6-2 or TRBV6-3 and TRBJ1-1; D uncertain. The CDR3 is made up of 14 amino acids. V gave up 2 bases and J gave up 5 bases, with 12 bases separating them. Germline V gene sequence: CDR1 MNHEY, CDR2 SVGEGT. The CDR3 region has the DNA TGTGCCAGCAGTTACGATTTGACTCCGACTGAAGCTTTCTTT. It encodes CASSYDLTPTEAFF.

This clonotype came up many times. J is TRBJ2-5 and V is TRBV29-1, with D unclear. The V end was cut by 4 bases, the J end by 1 base, with 7 bases between. The CDR3 length is 12 residues. Germline V gene lookup returns CDR1 SQVTM and CDR2 ANQGSEA. Written as DNA, the CDR3 is TGCAGCGTTGGAAAAGCCCAAGAGACCCAGTACTTC. Translating gives CSVGKAQETQYF.

This clonotype was detected many times. This chain uses TRBV11-2 with TRBJ2-5, with D perhaps matching TRBD1 (5 bases). CDR3 size: 15 residues. V lost 1 base and J 4 bases, leaving 13 bases between the germline ends. Per the germline V gene, CDR1 is SGHAT and CDR2 is FQNNGV. The CDR3 DNA sequence: TGTGCCAGCAGCTTAGGCCAGGGTGTGAGAGAGACCCAGTACTTC. This sequence encodes CASSLGQGVRETQYF. The full variable domain, in which reference TRBV11-2 and TRBJ2-5 provide the parts outside the CDR3, is EAGVAQSPRYKIIEKRQSVAFWCNPISGHATLYWYQQILGQGPKLLIQFQNNGVVDDSQLPKDRFSAERLKGVDSTLKIQPAKLEDSAVYLCASSLGQGVRETQYFGPGTRLLVL.

The chain couples TRBV7-2 to TRBJ2-7; tentatively, D is TRBD2 (5 bases). The length of the CDR3 is 15 residues. Deletions cut 5 bases from V and 6 bases from J, with 20 bases between. Per germline, CDR1 SGHTA and CDR2 FQGNSA. CDR3 DNA sequence: TGTGCCAGCAGCCCCCGAGGGCCTAGCCCCTCCGAGCAGTACTTC. The encoded protein is CASSPRGPSPSEQYF.

The chain combines TRBV30 with TRBJ2-5; no definite D call. The CDR3 runs to 12 residues. Germline values: CDR1 GTSNPN, CDR2 SVGIG (reference sequence). The DNA for the CDR3 is TGTGCAACCGAATCTCCTAAAGAGACCCAGTACTTC. It encodes CATESPKETQYF.

This clonotype was detected only a few times. The genes are TRBV6-5 and TRBJ2-7; D uncertain. V was trimmed by 0 bases and J by 4 bases, leaving 10 bases between them. This CDR3 contains 14 residues. Germline CDR1 reads MNHEY; CDR2 reads SVGAGI. This chain's CDR3 is CASSYSKGWYEQYF. The CDR3 region has the DNA TGTGCCAGCAGTTACTCGAAGGGATGGTACGAGCAGTACTTC.

This clonotype has a handful of counts. The chain uses TRBV3-1 and TRBJ2-7; D remains unclear. This CDR3 has 14 amino acids. Per germline, CDR1 LGHDT and CDR2 YNNKEL (reference sequence). Trimming left V 1 base short and J 1 base short, with 8 bases between. The CDR3 nucleotides read TGTGCCAGCAGCCAAGCTGAGTGGTCCTACGAGCAGTACTTC. As protein: CASSQAEWSYEQYF.

This clonotype was seen ten or more times. V usage is TRBV5-5 and J usage is TRBJ1-1, with 9 nucleotides matching TRBD1. The CDR3 consists of 17 residues. Trimming removed 7 bases from V and 3 bases from J; junction bases left unmatched: 16. Germline values: CDR1 SGHKS, CDR2 YYEKEE (reference sequence). The CDR3 nucleotides read TGTGCCAGCCGGCAGGGACAGGGAGTACTAGTTCACACTGAAGCTTTCTTT. Its translation: CASRQGQGVLVHTEAFF. The full variable domain, rest sourced from reference TRBV5-5 and TRBJ1-1, is DAGVTQSPTHLIKTRGQQVTLRCSPISGHKSVSWYQQVLGQGPQFIFQYYEKEERGRGNFPDRFSARQFPNYSSELNVNALLLGDSALYLCASRQGQGVLVHTEAFFGQGTRLTVV.

This clonotype was observed a few times. The V gene is TRBV11-2, the J gene TRBJ2-7; 13 nucleotides agree with TRBD2. The CDR3 has 17 residues. CDR1 and CDR2 (germline): SGHAT, FQNNGV. J lost 7 bases, V lost 6 bases, and 15 bases had no gene match. CDR3 DNA sequence: TGTGCCAGCAGTGACTACTCCGGACTAGCGGGAGTAGGTGAGCAGTACTTC. Protein product: CASSDYSGLAGVGEQYF.

This clonotype has a handful of counts. This chain joins TRBV19 and TRBJ1-4; D possibly corresponds to TRBD1 (6 bases). The CDR3 has 12 residues. V was clipped by 5 bases and J by 13 bases, with 14 bases between them. From germline, CDR1 is LNHDA and CDR2 SQIVND (reference sequence). The CDR3, as DNA: TGTGCCAGTAGTTTTGTCGGGGGCAGACTGTTTTTT. Translating gives CASSFVGGRLFF.

The chain links TRBV27 to TRBJ2-7, with D uncertain. This CDR3 spans 14 amino acids. From germline, CDR1 is MNHEY and CDR2 SMNVEV (reference sequence). The ends were cut back, 0 bases at V and 0 bases at J, with 6 bases in the middle. The CDR3 DNA reads as TGTGCCAGCAGTTTATCCCAGGACTCCTACGAGCAGTACTTC. Translated, it gives CASSLSQDSYEQYF.

V usage is TRBV5-6 and J usage is TRBJ2-2; D unresolved. The CDR3 is 16 amino acids. Germline V gene data show CDR1 as SGHDT and CDR2 as YYEEEE. Trimming left V 4 bases short and J 3 bases short, with 16 bases between. CDR3: CASSAEFQQDTGELFF. The CDR3 bases are TGTGCCAGCAGCGCTGAGTTTCAACAAGACACCGGGGAGCTGTTTTTT.

The chain recombines TRBV27 with TRBJ1-5, with D perhaps matching TRBD1 (6 bases). The V end lost 3 bases, the J end lost 6 bases, and 12 bases lay between the germline ends. This CDR3 is 14 amino acids long. Germline CDR1 reads MNHEY; CDR2 reads SMNVEV (reference sequence). The chain's CDR3 is CASSLYRAAQPQHF. The CDR3 coding sequence is TGTGCCAGCAGTTTGTACAGGGCGGCTCAGCCCCAGCATTTT.

The V call is TRBV28, the J call TRBJ2-3; 9 bases are shared with TRBD2. CDR3 size: 17 residues. CDR1 is MDHEN and CDR2 is SYDVKM in the germline V gene. Germline trimming cut 5 bases from V and 4 bases from J; bases unmatched to any gene: 13. DNA of the CDR3: TGTGCCAGCAGTCCCCCCCTTCTAGCGGGATTTCCAGATACGCAGTATTTT. Amino acids: CASSPPLLAGFPDTQYF.

Notes on this clonotype: This may stem from a read error, because a much larger clone lies one nucleotide away. The chain couples TRBV6-9 to TRBJ1-1; no firm D call. CDR3 length: 14 amino acids. CDR1 is MNHGY and CDR2 is SVAAGI in the germline V gene. The CDR3 DNA sequence: TGTGCCAGCAGTTATAAGGGTGGGAGGACTGGAGCTTTCTTT. Translated: CASSYKGGRTGAFF.

This clonotype was seen at least ten times. CDR3: CASSSPGGEQYF. Here the CDR3 DNA reads TGTGCCAGCAGCTCTCCGGGGGGCGAGCAGTACTTC. The V and J genes are TRBV27 and TRBJ2-7, with 7 positions matching TRBD2. The CDR3 runs to 12 residues. The germline V gene has CDR1 MNHEY and CDR2 SMNVEV (reference sequence). Losses at the gene ends were 6 bases for V and 6 bases for J; bases not matched to a gene: 5.

The table lists this clonotype with many counts. The gene calls are TRBV12-3 or TRBV12-4 and TRBJ2-2; TRBD1 matches at 11 bases. The CDR3 length is 16 residues. J lost 5 bases, V lost 5 bases, and 7 bases had no gene match. The CDR3 DNA is TGTGCCAGCAGTGGACCGGGACAGGGGGTTACCGGGGAGCTGTTTTTT. Protein product: CASSGPGQGVTGELFF.

The chain recombines TRBV7-9 with TRBJ2-7, with unresolved D. CDR1 SEHNR and CDR2 FQNEAQ come from the germline V gene (reference sequence). Deletions cut 4 bases from V and 2 bases from J, with 9 bases between. The CDR3 is 13 amino acids. In nucleotides, the CDR3 is TGTGCCAGCAGCTCCCCCGTAGCCTACGAGCAGTACTTC. Protein: CASSSPVAYEQYF.

The chain is built from TRBV7-6 and TRBJ1-1; D call uncertain. Germline loops: CDR1 SGHVS, CDR2 FNYEAQ. The CDR3 is made up of 14 amino acids. V gave up 2 bases and J gave up 4 bases, with 11 bases separating them. CDR3 region: CASSLYGGSTEAFF. The CDR3 DNA reads TGTGCCAGCAGCTTATACGGTGGTAGCACTGAAGCTTTCTTT.

The chain combines TRBV3-1 with TRBJ1-6, with D hard to call. V was trimmed by 0 bases and J by 8 bases, leaving 8 bases between them. Germline CDR1 reads LGHDT; CDR2 reads YNNKEL (reference sequence). This CDR3 comprises 14 residues. DNA of the CDR3: TGTGCCAGCAGCCAAGATTCCTCCCATTCACCCCTCCACTTT. Protein sequence: CASSQDSSHSPLHF.

To note about this clonotype: In this CDR3 the conserved last residue, phenylalanine or tryptophan, is missing, so a read error is likely. The chain recombines TRBV28 with TRBJ2-7; possible D gene TRBD1, 6 bases. Germline V gene sequence: CDR1 MDHEN, CDR2 SYDVKM. This CDR3 has 17 residues. CDR3 in amino acids: CASSPETVLDSSYGQYL. The DNA for the CDR3 is TGCGCCAGCAGTCCCGAGACAGTTCTGGACAGCTCCTACGGGCAGTACCTC.

This clonotype was counted only a few times. This chain uses TRBV3-1 with TRBJ2-4; 7 bases are a match to TRBD1. V lost 0 bases, J lost 7 bases, and 3 bases stayed unmatched. Germline CDR1 LGHDT, CDR2 YNNKEL (reference sequence). The CDR3 is 14 amino acids. This CDR3 is CASSQEGQRNIQYF. The CDR3 DNA sequence: TGTGCCAGCAGCCAAGAGGGACAGCGGAACATTCAGTACTTC.

This chain links TRBV5-1 with TRBJ1-2; 7 positions match TRBD1. The ends lost 1 base at V and 8 bases at J; junction bases unmatched: 5. Germline V gene sequence: CDR1 SGHRS, CDR2 YFSETQ. This CDR3 contains 13 residues. CDR3 region: CASSLTGERGYTF. CDR3 coding DNA: TGCGCCAGCAGCTTGACAGGGGAGAGGGGCTACACCTTC. Complete variable domain (other parts from reference TRBV5-1 and TRBJ1-2): KAGVTQTPRYLIKTRGQQVTLSCSPISGHRSVSWYQQTPGQGLQFLFEYFSETQRNKGNFPGRFSGRQFSNSRSEMNVSTLELGDSALYLCASSLTGERGYTFGSGTRLTVV.

This chain links TRBV10-3 with TRBJ2-7, with D tentatively TRBD1 or TRBD2 (5 bases each). The CDR3 has 14 residues. V was shortened by 8 bases and J by 2 bases, with 16 bases between the two germline ends. Germline V gene lookup returns CDR1 ENHRY and CDR2 SYGVKD. Here the CDR3 reads CAIGREGPTYEQYF. The DNA of the CDR3 is TGTGCCATCGGGCGCGAGGGGCCGACCTACGAGCAGTACTTC.

A word on this clonotype: A single base separates this from a much larger clone, so it may be a read error. The chain combines TRBV29-1 with TRBJ2-5; D assignment may be TRBD1 or TRBD2 (5 bases each). The CDR3 has 13 residues. CDR1 is SQVTM and CDR2 is ANQGSEA in the germline V gene. The CDR3 loop reads CSAENRGVGAQYF. The CDR3 DNA reads TGCAGCGCTGAAAACAGAGGGGTGGGGGCCCAGTACTTC.

This clonotype occurred many times. The V and J genes are TRBV10-3 and TRBJ2-2; possibly TRBD2 for D (7 bases). The CDR3 loop spans 18 amino acids. The ends were cut back, 2 bases at V and 0 bases at J, with 16 bases in the middle. The germline V gene encodes CDR1 ENHRY and CDR2 SYGVKD. The CDR3 loop is CAISEREGGLTNTGELFF. For the CDR3, the DNA is TGTGCCATCAGTGAGAGGGAGGGGGGCCTTACGAACACCGGGGAGCTGTTTTTT.

There are many counts of this clonotype. The chain couples TRBV15 to TRBJ1-5; D possibly corresponds to TRBD1 (5 bases). This CDR3 region has 15 residues. Germline values: CDR1 LNHNV, CDR2 YYDKDF (reference sequence). V lost 8 bases and J 4 bases, leaving 18 bases between the germline ends. This CDR3 is CATRGDAMGNQPQHF. The CDR3, as DNA: TGTGCCACCCGCGGGGACGCGATGGGGAATCAGCCCCAGCATTTT.